This TCR beta chain was sequenced in a study of beta chain features in type 1 diabetes. The CDR3 is 14 residues long. The V end lost 0 bases, the J end lost 7 bases, and 7 bases lay between the germline ends. Germline V CDR1 and CDR2: PRHDT, FYEKMQ (reference sequence). For this clone: Its cognate antigen is unknown.

The entirety of the isolated RNA underwent reverse transcription, so expressed TCRB transcripts were sequenced. The assay was immunoSEQ multiplex PCR, and TCRdb's table has in-frame clones only and misses some. The profile shows hundreds of thousands of clones, roughly an eighth of them singletons. Study-wide findings and caveats: In all four CD4+ subsets, TCRB CDR3 length was significantly, moderately reduced in type 1 diabetes.

V and J are TRBV13 and TRBJ1-6; D is ambiguous. Specimen: naive CD4+ T cells from blood. This clonotype was sampled from a man between 18 and 29 years old with type 1 diabetes. CDR3 bases: TGTGCCAGCAGCTTAGGCAGAACCAATTCACCCCTCCACTTT. Translated, it gives CASSLGRTNSPLHF.